What follows is one TCR beta chain and its context. CDR1 is SGHRS and CDR2 is YFSETQ in the germline V gene. The CDR3 loop spans 14 amino acids. The V end lost 4 bases, the J end lost 0 bases, and 10 bases lay between the germline ends. The entry originates in a study of T cells after yellow fever vaccination. Study at large: Where fractions had low cell numbers, libraries were prepared from them with the SMART-Seq v4 Ultra Low Input RNA kit.

5'RACE template switching generated TCR cDNA, adding a universal primer site and UMIs. TCRdb reprocessed the 5' RACE reads with MiXCR, giving one entry per CDR3 protein. The sample holds 350,000 or so distinct CDR3 sequences, less than 9.5% seen once. V gene TRBV5-1 combines with J gene TRBJ1-1; D possibly corresponds to TRBD1 (5 bases). The sample in question was PBMCs, obtained about 41 days after the first yellow fever vaccination. The clonotype comes from a man aged 18 to 30 who received the YFV17D yellow fever vaccine. This CDR3 reads CASSQGGVNTEAFF. The CDR3 nucleotides are TGCGCCAGCAGCCAGGGTGGGGTGAACACTGAAGCTTTCTTT. The complete variable domain, with remaining parts taken from reference TRBV5-1 and TRBJ1-1, reads KAGVTQTPRYLIKTRGQQVTLSCSPISGHRSVSWYQQTPGQGLQFLFEYFSETQRNKGNFPGRFSGRQFSNSRSEMNVSTLELGDSALYLCASSQGGVNTEAFFGQGTRLTVV.